This T cell receptor beta chain was captured by sequencing in a study of CD8+ T cells in alopecia areata. The CDR3 is 15 amino acids. Trimming shortened V by 0 bases and J by 6 bases, and 15 bases separated the two germline ends. CDR1 and CDR2 (germline): SGHDT, YYEEEE. In each case, RNA was isolated and then reverse transcribed into cDNA as the sequencing template. This table comes from immunoSEQ multiplex PCR, and its TCRdb copy is limited to in-frame clones, with some not included. The top ten hold about 3.7% of the sample, which has 110,000 or so clones, approximately 55% seen once. The treatment is: oral pan-JAK inhibitor, 5-10 mg twice daily.

The clonotype was recovered from a human donor with alopecia areata. The V and J genes are TRBV5-6 and TRBJ1-2; possible D gene TRBD1, 6 bases. The specimen was CD4+ T cells sorted from blood, collected at week 24, from a patient treated with tofacitinib. The CDR3 sequence is CASSLGAGAGDGYTF. The CDR3 DNA is TGTGCCAGCAGCTTGGGCGCAGGGGCAGGGGATGGCTACACCTTC.